Listed below are T cell receptor beta chains from one sample, sequenced in a study of control samples from healthy donors and cancer patients. The data were produced by immunoSEQ multiplex PCR, yet TCRdb's version contains in-frame clones alone and is incomplete. The sample lists about 69,000 clones, over 85% occurring once. Material: PBMCs. Receptor source: a man aged 55 to 69 with colorectal cancer. Each CDR3 is given without its conserved first and last residue.

v_call,j_call,cdr3_aa
TRBV9,TRBJ2-5,ASSVGRRAQETQY
TRBV6-5,TRBJ2-3,ASRVEDTQY
TRBV27,TRBJ2-3,ASSLRGGPQITQY
TRBV20-1,TRBJ1-1,SARLGGEAF
TRBV15,TRBJ1-5,ATSKGNENQPQH
TRBV5-1,TRBJ2-1,ASSLNSGTEF
TRBV7-2,TRBJ2-3,ASSFFPGVGDTQY
TRBV4-2,TRBJ2-5,ASSQDPGAPQY
TRBV4-3,TRBJ1-2,ASSQDVKPDT
TRBV6-5,TRBJ2-1,ASSYSGGGHEQF
TRBV2,TRBJ2-1,ASSFGQGEF
TRBV27,TRBJ1-5,ASRPGQGNQPQH
TRBV30,TRBJ2-6,AWSGASSGANVLT
TRBV5-8,TRBJ1-2,ASSFQVTLGYGYT
TRBV6-5,TRBJ2-1,ASSYSGQGYNEQF
TRBV7-9,TRBJ2-2,ASRLQGLDTGELF
TRBV24-1,TRBJ1-5,ATSGVDSNQPQH
TRBV5-6,TRBJ1-3,ASSLQGFGDTIY
TRBV5-4,TRBJ2-5,ASSLRGQGKETQY
TRBV21-1,TRBJ1-2,ASTFGT